The 17 T cell receptor beta chains in this list originate from one sample, sequenced in a study of Ad26.COV2.S vaccination and SARS-CoV-2 variants. The data were produced by immunoSEQ multiplex PCR, yet TCRdb's version contains in-frame clones alone and is incomplete. The table has some 400,000 clones, approximately 91% seen once. Stated treatment: around 19 received Ad26.COV2.S at low or high dose, single or two shots; about 5 received placebo; per-sample allocation not given. Day 63 after the first injection of vaccine or placebo was the sampling time. The sample in question was peripheral blood, obtained in a trial of Ad26.COV2.S vaccine versus placebo. These receptors were collected from a person between 18 and 65 years old who received the Ad26.COV2.S COVID-19 vaccine or a placebo.

The V call is TRBV19, the J call TRBJ2-7; D gene ambiguous. This CDR3 region has 15 residues. The V gene lost 2 bases and the J gene lost 1 base, with 12 bases spanning the gap. Germline V gives CDR1 LNHDA, CDR2 SQIVND (reference sequence). This chain's CDR3 is CASSIRVSESYEQYF. DNA of the CDR3: TGTGCCAGTAGTATACGAGTCTCGGAATCCTACGAGCAGTACTTC.

The chain is built from TRBV2 and TRBJ2-3, with a weak D call TRBD1 (7 bases). This CDR3 comprises 16 residues. Trimming removed 2 bases at V and 1 base at J, with 13 bases between. In germline, CDR1 is SNHLY, CDR2 FYNNEI. As DNA, the CDR3 is TGTGCCAGCAGTGAAAGACAGGGAGGAGGCACAGATACGCAGTATTTT. Translating it yields CASSERQGGGTDTQYF.

This clone occurred a few times. The chain combines TRBV2 with TRBJ2-7; D gene uncertain. The CDR3 is 13 amino acids. Trimming removed 5 bases at V and 0 bases at J, with 8 bases between. Per the germline V gene, CDR1 is SNHLY and CDR2 is FYNNEI. The CDR3 loop reads CASSSTTSYEQYF. The DNA of the CDR3 is TGTGCCAGCAGTTCCACGACCTCCTACGAGCAGTACTTC.

The CDR3 is CASSLSPGTGNTEAFF. The CDR3 DNA reads as TGTGCCAGCAGCTTATCTCCCGGGACAGGGAACACTGAAGCTTTCTTT. V usage is TRBV11-3 and J usage is TRBJ1-1; 8 bases match TRBD1. V lost 2 bases and J lost 1; bases outside the gene matches: 6. This CDR3 is built from 16 residues. Germline CDR1 reads SGHNT; CDR2 reads YENEEA.

J is TRBJ2-7 and V is TRBV19; 9 bases are shared with TRBD1. The ends lost 4 bases at V and 2 bases at J; junction bases unmatched: 9. The CDR3 runs to 16 residues. Germline V gene data show CDR1 as LNHDA and CDR2 as SQIVND (reference sequence). For the CDR3, the DNA is TGTGCCAGTAGTACGAACAGGGGGCCCATCCCCTACGAGCAGTACTTC. This encodes CASSTNRGPIPYEQYF.

The gene calls are TRBV24-1 and TRBJ2-3; 11 positions match TRBD2. CDR3 size: 15 residues. Germline CDR1 KGHDR, CDR2 SFDVKD. J lost 5 bases, V lost 6 bases, and 6 bases had no gene match. CDR3 protein: CATSLPSGGQDTQYF. In nucleotides, the CDR3 is TGTGCCACCAGTTTGCCTAGCGGGGGGCAAGATACGCAGTATTTT.

This chain links TRBV6-5 with TRBJ2-7, with D unclear. The CDR3 runs to 11 residues. Germline lookup yields CDR1 MNHEY and CDR2 SVGAGI. The V and J ends lost 2 bases and 6 bases respectively, with 5 bases between them. CDR3 protein: CASSYAGEQYF. The CDR3 DNA reads TGTGCCAGCAGTTACGCTGGCGAGCAGTACTTC.

The J gene is TRBJ2-5, the V gene TRBV7-2, with a possible D match to TRBD1 (6 bases). There are 13 residues in the CDR3. Trimming pared 6 bases from V and 2 bases from J, leaving 10 bases between. Germline CDR1 and CDR2: SGHTA and FQGNSA. CDR3 DNA: TGTGCCAGCAGTACAGGGAGACAAGAGACCCAGTACTTC. Amino acid sequence: CASSTGRQETQYF.

The rearrangement joins TRBV6-5 to TRBJ2-5; TRBD1 agrees at 7 bases. After removal of 7 bases from V and 2 bases from J, the junction contained 7 bases not matched to a gene. The CDR3 has 14 amino acids. CDR1 MNHEY and CDR2 SVGAGI come from the germline V gene. CDR3 region: CASTDRWVQETQYF. CDR3 nucleotides: TGTGCCAGCACGGACAGGTGGGTTCAAGAGACCCAGTACTTC.

CDR3: CASSFGTRVTEQFF. For the CDR3, the DNA is TGCGCCAGCAGCTTTGGGACTAGGGTCACTGAGCAGTTCTTC. The gene calls are TRBV5-1 and TRBJ2-1, with 8 bases that match TRBD2. The V gene end was trimmed by 2 bases and the J gene end by 9 bases; junction bases not matched to a gene: 7. Germline CDR1 and CDR2: SGHRS and YFSETQ. This CDR3 is built from 14 residues. The complete variable domain, with remaining parts taken from reference TRBV5-1 and TRBJ2-1, reads KAGVTQTPRYLIKTRGQQVTLSCSPISGHRSVSWYQQTPGQGLQFLFEYFSETQRNKGNFPGRFSGRQFSNSRSEMNVSTLELGDSALYLCASSFGTRVTEQFFGPGTRLTVL.

V usage is TRBV27 and J usage is TRBJ2-1; 7 positions agree with TRBD2. The CDR3 runs to 15 residues. The junction had 9 bases not matched to a gene; V was cut back by 6 bases and J by 4 bases. Germline V gene sequence: CDR1 MNHEY, CDR2 SMNVEV (reference sequence). CDR3 in amino acids: CASSPGASGYNEQFF. The CDR3 nucleotides read TGTGCCAGCAGCCCCGGGGCTAGCGGATACAATGAGCAGTTCTTC.

The V and J genes are TRBV30 and TRBJ1-2, with 7 nucleotides matching TRBD1. The trim removed 3 bases at V and 4 bases at J, leaving 8 bases unmatched. CDR3 length equals 14 residues. CDR1 and CDR2 (germline): GTSNPN, SVGIG (reference sequence). This chain's CDR3 is CAWRTTGEGYGYTF. CDR3 bases: TGTGCCTGGAGGACCACAGGGGAGGGCTATGGCTACACCTTC.

The chain links TRBV29-1 to TRBJ2-1, with D tentatively TRBD2 (5 bases). The CDR3 extends over 13 amino acids. Germline values: CDR1 SQVTM, CDR2 ANQGSEA. Between the trimmed V and J ends, which lost 4 bases and 10 bases, there was a span of 17 bases. The CDR3 coding sequence is TGCAGCGTTGCCCTAGCCCCTAACTCCGAGCAGTTCTTC. Translated, it gives CSVALAPNSEQFF.

The rearrangement links TRBV3-1 (or the pseudogene TRBV3-2) to TRBJ1-1, with D perhaps TRBD1 (5 bases). This CDR3 is built from 16 residues. The V gene lost 3 bases and the J gene lost 5 bases, with 19 bases spanning the gap. Germline CDR1 LGHDT, CDR2 YNNKEL (reference sequence). The CDR3 coding sequence is TGTGCCAGCAGCCACGAGCCCGGGGCCCGGGGGACTGAAGCTTTCTTT. Translating it yields CASSHEPGARGTEAFF.

The gene calls are TRBV7-2 and TRBJ1-2; possibly TRBD1 for D (6 bases). Germline CDR1 SGHTA, CDR2 FQGNSA. The V end was cut by 3 bases, the J end by 8 bases, with 19 bases between. CDR3 length: 15 amino acids. CDR3 coding DNA: TGTGCCAGCAGCTTGGGCGTTGGGGGGCTTCAAGGCTACACCTTC. This encodes CASSLGVGGLQGYTF.

This clone was recorded once. This chain links TRBV5-1 with TRBJ2-2; 7 bases are shared with TRBD2. Germline CDR1 and CDR2: SGHRS and YFSETQ. CDR3 length equals 14 residues. With 4 bases clipped from V and 5 bases from J, the junction kept 5 bases outside the gene matches. In DNA form, the CDR3 reads TGCGCCAGCAGCCTGGGAGGGGAGACCGGGGAGCTGTTTTTT. Protein: CASSLGGETGELFF.

The rearrangement joins TRBV11-2 to TRBJ1-5; D call uncertain. V lost 1 base and J 4 bases, leaving 5 bases between the germline ends. Germline CDR1 reads SGHAT; CDR2 reads FQNNGV. CDR3 length equals 13 residues. Written as DNA, the CDR3 is TGTGCCAGCAGCTTAGGTAGTAATCAGCCCCAGCATTTT. It codes for CASSLGSNQPQHF.